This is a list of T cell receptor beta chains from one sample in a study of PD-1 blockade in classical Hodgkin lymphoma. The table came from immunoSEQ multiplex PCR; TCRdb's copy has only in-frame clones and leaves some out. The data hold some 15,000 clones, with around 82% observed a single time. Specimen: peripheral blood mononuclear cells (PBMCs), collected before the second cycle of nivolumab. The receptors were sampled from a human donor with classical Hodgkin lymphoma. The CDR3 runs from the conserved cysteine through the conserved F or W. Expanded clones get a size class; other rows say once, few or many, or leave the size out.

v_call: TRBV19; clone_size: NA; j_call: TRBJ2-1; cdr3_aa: CASRSGQGYNEQFF
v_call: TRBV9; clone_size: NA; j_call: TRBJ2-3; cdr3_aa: CASSVGELTDTQYF
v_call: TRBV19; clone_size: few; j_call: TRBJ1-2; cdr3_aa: CASSRTANSYGYTF
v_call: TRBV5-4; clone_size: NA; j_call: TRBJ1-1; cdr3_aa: CASSFDGQVNTEAFF
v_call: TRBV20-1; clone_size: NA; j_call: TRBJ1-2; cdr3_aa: CSARSGGGYTF
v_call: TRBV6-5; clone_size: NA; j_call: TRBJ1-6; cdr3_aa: CASSYRTVYNSPLHF
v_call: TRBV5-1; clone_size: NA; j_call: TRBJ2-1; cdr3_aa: CASSFGGTGGNEQFF
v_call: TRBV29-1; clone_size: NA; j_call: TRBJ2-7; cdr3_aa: CSVGQYEQYF
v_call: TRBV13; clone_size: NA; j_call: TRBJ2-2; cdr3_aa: CASSFRTSGGMKMFF
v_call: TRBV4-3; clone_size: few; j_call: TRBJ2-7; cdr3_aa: CASSQESFSGHEQYF
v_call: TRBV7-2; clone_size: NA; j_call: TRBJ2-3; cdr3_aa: CASNPGASDTQYF
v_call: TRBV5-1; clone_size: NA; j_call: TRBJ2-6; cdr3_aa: CASSLGPGTDSGANVLTF